This T cell receptor beta chain is drawn from a study of blood T cell repertoires in COVID-19. Study summary: Samples of COVID-19 (acute and convalescent) were obtained from the United States, Italy and Spain. T cells, B-cell-depleted T cells, or PBMCs provided the cDNA or gDNA that served as material.

During active infection, Seattle patients enrolled and were then monitored through disease. Per the authors' pipeline: From reference gene primer amplification, estimates of nucleated cell counts were derived. Here immunoSEQ multiplex PCR was the method, and the copy in TCRdb shows in-frame clones only, minus some. V and J calls and clone size are those listed in that table; D and trimming were worked out from the DNA. The sample has tens of thousands of clones, 74% seen once. With 4 bases removed from V and 4 bases from J, the gap between germline ends came to 7 bases. The CDR3 covers 12 residues. From germline, CDR1 is SGHDN and CDR2 FVKESK.

The chain joins TRBV14 to TRBJ1-2; D call uncertain. Source material: peripheral blood. The receptor's source is a man in his 70s with COVID-19, enrolled during active disease. The CDR3 DNA sequence: TGTGCCAGCAGCCCTAGTGGCTATGGCTACACCTTC. Encoded protein: CASSPSGYGYTF.